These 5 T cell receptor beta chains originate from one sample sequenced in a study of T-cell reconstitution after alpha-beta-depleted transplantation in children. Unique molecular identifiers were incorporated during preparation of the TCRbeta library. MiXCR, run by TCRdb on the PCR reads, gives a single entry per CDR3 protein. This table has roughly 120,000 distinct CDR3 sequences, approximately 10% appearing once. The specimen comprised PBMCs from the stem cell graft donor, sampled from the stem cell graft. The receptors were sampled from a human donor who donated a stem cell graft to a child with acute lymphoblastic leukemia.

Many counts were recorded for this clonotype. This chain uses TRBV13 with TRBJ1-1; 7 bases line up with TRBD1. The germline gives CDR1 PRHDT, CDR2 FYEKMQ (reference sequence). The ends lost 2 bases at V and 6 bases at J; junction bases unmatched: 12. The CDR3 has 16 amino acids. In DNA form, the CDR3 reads TGTGCCAGCAGCTTAAGACCACCAACAGGGGACCCTGAAGCTTTCTTT. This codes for CASSLRPPTGDPEAFF.

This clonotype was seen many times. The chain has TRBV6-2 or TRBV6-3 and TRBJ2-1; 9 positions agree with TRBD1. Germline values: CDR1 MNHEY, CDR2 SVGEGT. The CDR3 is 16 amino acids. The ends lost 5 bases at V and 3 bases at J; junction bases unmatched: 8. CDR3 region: CASSENRGLFYNEQFF. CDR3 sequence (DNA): TGTGCCAGCAGTGAAAACAGGGGGCTGTTCTACAATGAGCAGTTCTTC.

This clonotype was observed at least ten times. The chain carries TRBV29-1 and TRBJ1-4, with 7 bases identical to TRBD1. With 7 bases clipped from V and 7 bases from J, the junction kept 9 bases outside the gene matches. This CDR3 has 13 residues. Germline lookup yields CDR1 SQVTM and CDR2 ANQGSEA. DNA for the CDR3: TGCAGCGGGTTTTGGAGGGGGCTTGAAAAACTGTTTTTT. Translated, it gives CSGFWRGLEKLFF.

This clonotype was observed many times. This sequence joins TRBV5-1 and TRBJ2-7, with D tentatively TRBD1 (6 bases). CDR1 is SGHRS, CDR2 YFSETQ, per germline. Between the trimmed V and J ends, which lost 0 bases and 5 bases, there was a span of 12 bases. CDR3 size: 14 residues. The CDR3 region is CASSLDYHRDEQYF. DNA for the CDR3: TGCGCCAGCAGCTTGGACTATCACAGGGACGAGCAGTACTTC.

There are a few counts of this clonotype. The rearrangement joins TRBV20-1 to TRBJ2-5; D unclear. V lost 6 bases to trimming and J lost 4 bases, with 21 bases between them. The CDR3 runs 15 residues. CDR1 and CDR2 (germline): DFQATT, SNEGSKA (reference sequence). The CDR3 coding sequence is TGCAGTGCCCCGAGGCTCGAAAGTACTTCAGAGACCCAGTACTTC. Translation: CSAPRLESTSETQYF.